The present T cell receptor (beta chain) was sequenced within a study of cytomegalovirus exposure and HLA in healthy donors. Study findings and constraints: Presence/absence analyses treated sequencing depth as roughly uniform across donors.

The J segment lost 3 bases and the V segment lost 9 bases, leaving 7 bases of the junction unmatched. Germline values: CDR1 LNHDA, CDR2 SQIVND (reference sequence). The CDR3 loop spans 13 amino acids. Vbeta (60) and Jbeta (13) primers were used in the PCR. The assay was immunoSEQ multiplex PCR, and TCRdb's table has in-frame clones only and misses some. The sample consists of approximately 150,000 clones, approximately 73% of them appearing once. On this clone itself: What it binds is unknown.

The chain carries TRBV19 and TRBJ1-2; 7 nucleotides align to TRBD1. The sample comprised PBMCs. The source of this sequence is a man aged 30 to 39 in good health and CMV-seropositive. The CDR3 is CASSTGYDYGYTF. For the CDR3, the DNA is TGTGCCAGCTCGACAGGGTATGACTATGGCTACACCTTC.